This T cell receptor (beta chain) was obtained from a study of blood T cell repertoires in COVID-19. About the study: The cDNA or gDNA used as material had been derived from T cells, B-cell-depleted T cells, or PBMCs.

Assignments of participants to cohorts depended upon their own reported clinical history. After removal of 5 bases from V and 5 bases from J, the junction contained 11 bases not matched to a gene. CDR3 length: 15 amino acids. Germline CDR1 and CDR2: MNHEY and SVGAGI. As originally analysed: Amplified reference gene primers provided the basis for estimating nucleated cell counts. Here immunoSEQ multiplex PCR was the method, and the copy in TCRdb shows in-frame clones only, minus some. V, J and clone size reflect that table, while D and trimming were determined from the DNA. The top ten clones hold 1% to 1.5% of a sample with roughly 250,000 clones, 70% to 90% of them seen once.

Sequenced material: PBMCs or T cells enriched from blood (not recorded which). The V gene is TRBV6-5, the J gene TRBJ2-5; TRBD2 agrees at 7 bases. The receptor comes from a woman aged 40 to 50 with acute COVID-19. CDR3 protein: CASSTQSGTAETQYF. CDR3 bases: TGTGCCAGCAGTACGCAGAGCGGGACCGCGGAGACCCAGTACTTC.